This T cell receptor (beta chain) was found in a study of blood T cell repertoires in COVID-19. At the level of the study: Sample material is recorded as cDNA or gDNA derived from T cells, B-cell-depleted T cells, or PBMCs.

The CDR3 totals 12 residues. V was trimmed by 6 bases and J by 8 bases, leaving 13 bases between them. Regarding this clone: The same CDR3 is also encoded by other DNA sequences in this sample.

Per the authors' pipeline: From reference gene primer amplification, estimates of nucleated cell counts were derived. Profiled with immunoSEQ multiplex PCR; TCRdb holds only in-frame clones, not every one. The D gene and trimming were derived from the DNA, and the V and J assignments and clone size from that table. There are around 150,000 clones in the sample; approximately 78% occur only once, and 9.5% to 13% lies in the top ten. The sequence came from a man aged 55-75 years who had recovered from COVID-19. Sample: peripheral blood. The chain employs TRBV12-3 or TRBV12-4 and TRBJ1-2, with D possibly being TRBD1 (6 bases). The CDR3: CASSRTGNGYTF. The CDR3 DNA is TGTGCCAGCAGCCGAACAGGGAACGGCTACACCTTC.